These T cell receptor beta chains were read from a single sample in a study of blood T cells in healthy people across ages. TCRdb redid the calling of the 5' RACE reads with MiXCR, one entry per CDR3 protein. The repertoire includes about 800,000 distinct CDR3 sequences, roughly 25% of them detected once, and 3.7% sits in the top ten. These data also formed part of another study, on T cells of mothers and their children.

Sequencing was carried out using blood. All receptors come from a boy aged 5-17 years in good health. The CDR3 runs from the conserved cysteine through the conserved F or W. D genes are given only for firm matches. Expanded clones are given a class, and other clones once, few, many or no size at all.

j_call | d_call | v_call | clone_size | cdr3_nt | cdr3_aa
TRBJ1-1 | - | TRBV30 | - | TGTGCCTGGAGGGTGGCAGGGTATACTGAAGCTTTCTTT | CAWRVAGYTEAFF
TRBJ1-1 | - | TRBV29-1 | - | TGCAGCGTTGATGTTGGGGGCACTGAAGCTTTCTTT | CSVDVGGTEAFF
TRBJ2-5 | - | TRBV11-2 | - | TGTGCCAGCAGCTTAGTGGGCGGTCAAGGAGCGACCCAGTACTTC | CASSLVGGQGATQYF
TRBJ2-1 | - | TRBV12-3/TRBV12-4 | - | TGTGCCAGCAGAAACCCCCCGATGGATGAGCAGTTCTTC | CASRNPPMDEQFF
TRBJ2-1 | TRBD2 | TRBV29-1 | - | TGCAGCGTTGAAGATCCCAGCGGGGGGTACAATGAGCAGTTCTTC | CSVEDPSGGYNEQFF
TRBJ1-2 | - | TRBV6-5 | - | TGTGCCAGCAGTTACTCGATAGGGCGCGGTGGCTACACCTTC | CASSYSIGRGGYTF
TRBJ1-2 | - | TRBV29-1 | - | TGCAGCGTTGCCCCAGGAACTAACTATGGCTACACCTTC | CSVAPGTNYGYTF
TRBJ1-3 | - | TRBV7-8 | - | TGTGCCAGCAGCTTAGATGGATTGCTGGCAAACACCATATATTTT | CASSLDGLLANTIYF
TRBJ1-2 | - | TRBV12-3/TRBV12-4 | few | TGTGCCAGCAGTTTAGAAGGAGTTGACTATGGCTACACCTTC | CASSLEGVDYGYTF
TRBJ1-6 | - | TRBV12-3/TRBV12-4 | few | TGTGCCAGCAGTTTAGGCGGGGGAGAGAATTCACCCCTCCACTTT | CASSLGGGENSPLHF
TRBJ2-5 | - | TRBV7-2 | - | TGTGCCAGCAGCTTAGAGGACTGGATACAAGAGACCCAGTACTTC | CASSLEDWIQETQYF
TRBJ2-5 | - | TRBV27 | many | TGTGCCAGCAGACCCCTGGACGGATACCAAGAGACCCAGTACTTC | CASRPLDGYQETQYF
TRBJ2-5 | - | TRBV7-2 | - | TGTGCCAGCAGCTTAGCGCGGCCTCTTTCTGGGGAGACCCAGTACTTC | CASSLARPLSGETQYF
TRBJ1-1 | - | TRBV7-9 | - | TGTGCCAGCAGCTTATCCATCACTGAAGCTTTCTTT | CASSLSITEAFF
TRBJ2-3 | - | TRBV29-1 | - | TGCAGCGTTGACCAGGTGAGCACAGATACGCAGTATTTT | CSVDQVSTDTQYF
TRBJ1-1 | - | TRBV7-3 | many | TGTGCCAGCAGCCTCTCGGGGAGCACTGAAGCTTTCTTT | CASSLSGSTEAFF
TRBJ2-3 | - | TRBV5-1 | few | TGCGCCAGCAGCGCCGGACGGAGCACAGATACGCAGTATTTT | CASSAGRSTDTQYF
TRBJ2-3 | - | TRBV12-3/TRBV12-4 | - | TGTGCCAGCAGTTTAAGGGGTGGGGGTAGCACAGATGCGCAATATTTT | CASSLRGGGSTDAQYF
TRBJ1-4 | - | TRBV6-1 | - | TGTGCCAGCAGTGAAGGGATCGACGATGAAAAACTGTTTTTT | CASSEGIDDEKLFF
TRBJ1-4 | - | TRBV11-2 | few | TGTGCCAGCAGCCCTCCTGGGACCGAAAAACTGTTTTTT | CASSPPGTEKLFF
TRBJ2-4 | - | TRBV5-6 | few | TGTGCCAGCAGCTTGGCCCCAGGGAAGAAAAACATTCAGTACTTC | CASSLAPGKKNIQYF
TRBJ2-1 | - | TRBV6-1 | - | TGTGCCAGCAGTGAAGGGCCTTCGGGCTACAATGAGCAGTTCTTC | CASSEGPSGYNEQFF
TRBJ2-1 | TRBD2 | TRBV28 | few | TGTGCCAGCAGTCCACTCTTCGAACTAGCGGGAGGAAACAATGAGCAGTTCTTC | CASSPLFELAGGNNEQFF
TRBJ1-5 | - | TRBV5-1 | - | TGCGCCAGCAGCCCTGGGGTAGGCCGAGACCAGCCCCAGCATTTT | CASSPGVGRDQPQHF
TRBJ2-2 | - | TRBV12-3/TRBV12-4 | few | TGTGCCAGCAGTTTGCCAGGGGGGCCGGGGGAGCTGTTTTTT | CASSLPGGPGELFF
TRBJ1-5 | TRBD1 | TRBV5-1 | few | TGCGCCAGCAGCTGGGAGGGGGCCCGCAATCAGCCCCAGCATTTT | CASSWEGARNQPQHF
TRBJ1-5 | - | TRBV28 | - | TGTGCCAGCAGTCTAAGGGGAAACCCGCCCCAGCATTTT | CASSLRGNPPQHF